Listed here are 25 T cell receptor beta chains from one sample, sequenced in a study of cytomegalovirus exposure and HLA in healthy donors. The protocol was immunoSEQ multiplex PCR, while the TCRdb copy is restricted to in-frame clones and leaves out a portion. The sample shows roughly 130,000 clones, roughly 86% of them seen only once. Source material: PBMCs. The receptors derive from a young woman in good health and CMV-seronegative.

This clone was counted a few times. The chain carries TRBV2 and TRBJ2-3, with 8 bases identical to TRBD2. CDR3 length equals 16 residues. V was pared by 8 bases and J by 6 bases, with 16 bases of the junction left unmatched. Germline loops: CDR1 SNHLY, CDR2 FYNNEI. In DNA, the CDR3 is TGTGCCAGCCCTGGCGAGGCGGGGGGATGGATGGATACGCAGTATTTT. Its translation is CASPGEAGGWMDTQYF.

This clone was detected a few times. The rearrangement joins TRBV6-5 to TRBJ2-2; D remains ambiguous. V lost 6 bases to trimming and J lost 5 bases, with 13 bases between them. The germline gives CDR1 MNHEY, CDR2 SVGAGI. This CDR3 contains 14 residues. As DNA, the CDR3 is TGTGCCAGCAGAATCAACAGATGGACCGGGGAGCTGTTTTTT. This codes for CASRINRWTGELFF.

The gene calls are TRBV29-1 and TRBJ2-7; D is perhaps TRBD1 (6 bases). CDR3 length: 12 amino acids. V was shortened by 7 bases and J by 0 bases, with 10 bases between the two germline ends. Germline CDR1 reads SQVTM; CDR2 reads ANQGSEA. The DNA for the CDR3 is TGCAGCGGGGCAGGGGACTCCTACGAGCAGTACTTC. It is translated as CSGAGDSYEQYF.

The chain recombines TRBV18 with TRBJ2-2; 13 nucleotides agree with TRBD2. Germline V lookup: CDR1 KGHSH, CDR2 LQKENI. CDR3 length: 16 residues. V shed 3 bases and J 7 bases; nucleotides not matched to a gene: 5. CDR3 protein: CASSPRTSGGFGELFF. The CDR3 coding sequence is TGTGCCAGCTCACCGCGGACTAGCGGGGGATTCGGGGAGCTGTTTTTT.

The gene calls are TRBV7-8 and TRBJ1-5; perhaps TRBD1 as D (5 bases). The V end was cut by 5 bases, the J end by 7 bases, with 21 bases between. CDR3 size: 16 residues. Germline CDR1 and CDR2: SGHVS and FQNEAQ. CDR3 loop: CASSQRTPGGEQPQHF. The CDR3, as DNA: TGTGCCAGCAGCCAGAGGACACCCGGTGGAGAGCAGCCCCAGCATTTT.

This clone was seen just once. The genes are TRBV6-1 and TRBJ1-1; no firm D call. CDR3 length: 12 amino acids. Deletions cut 6 bases from V and 1 base from J, with 6 bases between. Germline CDR1 reads MNHNS; CDR2 reads SASEGT. CDR3 in amino acids: CASRQANTEAFF. Here the CDR3 DNA reads TGTGCCAGCAGGCAGGCGAACACTGAAGCTTTCTTT.

The DNA for the CDR3 is TGTGCCAGCACCCTTCGGCCGAGGGATGAGATGAACACTGAAGCTTTCTTT. Its translation is CASTLRPRDEMNTEAFF. The J gene is TRBJ1-1, the V gene TRBV11-2, with D uncertain. V was pared by 7 bases and J by 0 bases, with 21 bases between. Germline assignment: CDR1 SGHAT and CDR2 FQNNGV. The CDR3 extends over 17 amino acids. Based on the CDR3 plus reference TRBV11-2 and TRBJ1-1, the full variable domain is EAGVAQSPRYKIIEKRQSVAFWCNPISGHATLYWYQQILGQGPKLLIQFQNNGVVDDSQLPKDRFSAERLKGVDSTLKIQPAKLEDSAVYLCASTLRPRDEMNTEAFFGQGTRLTVV.

This clone was recorded a few times. V usage is TRBV6-4 and J usage is TRBJ2-2; D gene uncertain. The CDR3 spans 14 residues. Germline assignment: CDR1 MRHNA and CDR2 SNTAGT. The ends were cut back, 0 bases at V and 2 bases at J, with 4 bases in the middle. CDR3 DNA sequence: TGTGCCAGCAGTGACTCGACAAACACCGGGGAGCTGTTTTTT. Protein product: CASSDSTNTGELFF.

This chain links TRBV5-3 with TRBJ2-7; 7 nucleotides agree with TRBD1. TRBV5-3 is annotated as an ORF whose role is uncertain. Trimming took 0 bases from V and 6 from J; bases not matched to a gene: 6. This CDR3 region has 14 residues. The CDR3: CARSLGGGFVEQYF. CDR3 nucleotide sequence: TGTGCCAGAAGCTTGGGAGGGGGCTTCGTCGAGCAGTACTTC.

The rearrangement joins TRBV10-3 to TRBJ2-1; 11 bases match TRBD2. The germline CDR1 and CDR2 sequences are ENHRY and SYGVKD. The CDR3 covers 16 residues. V lost 5 bases to trimming and J lost 3 bases; unmatched junction nucleotides: 6. CDR3 coding DNA: TGTGCCATCAGTCGATTTAGCGGGGGGGACTACAATGAGCAGTTCTTC. It specifies CAISRFSGGDYNEQFF.

The chain joins TRBV5-1 to TRBJ2-1; 13 nucleotides match TRBD2. The CDR3 spans 15 residues. J lost 9 bases, V lost 4 bases, and 7 bases had no gene match. Germline-derived CDR1 and CDR2 are SGHRS and YFSETQ. In DNA, the CDR3 is TGCGCCAGCAGCCTAGGGACTAGCGGGGTCGGTGAGCAGTTCTTC. Amino acid sequence: CASSLGTSGVGEQFF. Drawing the rest from reference TRBV5-1 and TRBJ2-1, the complete variable domain is KAGVTQTPRYLIKTRGQQVTLSCSPISGHRSVSWYQQTPGQGLQFLFEYFSETQRNKGNFPGRFSGRQFSNSRSEMNVSTLELGDSALYLCASSLGTSGVGEQFFGPGTRLTVL.

The chain has TRBV7-9 and TRBJ1-1; no reliable D call. V was clipped by 2 bases and J by 0 bases, with 7 bases between them. CDR1 is SEHNR and CDR2 is FQNEAQ in the germline V gene (reference sequence). This CDR3 is 14 amino acids long. CDR3 in amino acids: CASSLIQLNTEAFF. The CDR3, as DNA: TGTGCCAGCAGCTTAATACAGCTGAACACTGAAGCTTTCTTT. The full variable domain, with the rest looked up from reference TRBV7-9 and TRBJ1-1, is DTGVSQNPRHKITKRGQNVTFRCDPISEHNRLYWYRQTLGQGPEFLTYFQNEAQLEKSRLLSDRFSAERPKGSFSTLEIQRTEQGDSAMYLCASSLIQLNTEAFFGQGTRLTVV.

This chain uses TRBV6-1 with TRBJ2-5, with 12 bases fitting TRBD2. The CDR3 has 16 amino acids. Unmatched junction bases numbered 2, after V lost 1 base and J lost 2 bases. From germline, CDR1 is MNHNS and CDR2 SASEGT. The CDR3 here is CASSEDLAGGQETQYF. In DNA form, the CDR3 reads TGTGCCAGCAGTGAAGACCTAGCGGGGGGGCAAGAGACCCAGTACTTC.

The V and J genes are TRBV19 and TRBJ1-1; 9 bases align to TRBD1. The germline V gene encodes CDR1 LNHDA and CDR2 SQIVND (reference sequence). V gave up 4 bases and J gave up 5 bases; unmatched junction bases: 5. This CDR3 spans 14 amino acids. The CDR3 DNA reads TGTGCCAGTAGTAAGGGACAGGGAGAAACTGAAGCTTTCTTT. Translation gives CASSKGQGETEAFF.

This clone was observed a few times. The rearrangement joins TRBV18 to TRBJ2-7, with a possible D match to TRBD1 (6 bases). V was trimmed by 2 bases and J by 3 bases, leaving 11 bases between them. This CDR3 region has 14 residues. CDR1 and CDR2 (germline): KGHSH, LQKENI. CDR3 in amino acids: CASSPTGHDYEQYF. The DNA of the CDR3 is TGTGCCAGCTCACCAACGGGACACGACTACGAGCAGTACTTC.

The table lists this clone with a few counts. Here the CDR3 DNA reads TGCGCCAGCAGCCCAACCGGGGGGCGGTCTCGCGAGCAGTACTTC. It codes for CASSPTGGRSREQYF. The chain uses TRBV5-1 and TRBJ2-7; D perhaps matches TRBD2 (7 bases). Trimming shortened V by 4 bases and J by 6 bases, and 20 bases separated the two germline ends. Germline V lookup: CDR1 SGHRS, CDR2 YFSETQ. This CDR3 has 15 residues.

The gene calls are TRBV15 and TRBJ2-7; TRBD2 aligns across 7 bases. Losses at the gene ends were 0 bases for V and 4 bases for J; bases not matched to a gene: 9. Germline V gives CDR1 LNHNV, CDR2 YYDKDF (reference sequence). There are 16 residues in the CDR3. CDR3 protein: CATSRDLASGRYEQYF. Written as DNA, the CDR3 is TGTGCCACCAGCAGAGATCTTGCTAGCGGAAGATACGAGCAGTACTTC.

The J gene is TRBJ2-1, the V gene TRBV7-3; 11 bases are shared with TRBD2. The CDR3 contains 16 residues. With V trimmed by 0 bases and J by 7 bases, 5 bases remained unmatched. Germline V gene sequence: CDR1 SGHTA, CDR2 FQGTGA. CDR3 loop: CASSLTSGGAGNEQFF. CDR3 sequence (DNA): TGTGCCAGCAGCTTAACTAGCGGGGGGGCCGGGAATGAGCAGTTCTTC.

V is TRBV4-2 and J is TRBJ1-1, with D tentatively TRBD1 (5 bases). V was pared by 0 bases and J by 5 bases, with 10 bases between. Germline V gene data show CDR1 as LGHNA and CDR2 as YNFKEQ. This CDR3 region has 14 residues. As DNA, the CDR3 is TGTGCCAGCAGCCAAGAGGGGCTAGGGACTGAAGCTTTCTTT. It yields the protein CASSQEGLGTEAFF.

The chain carries TRBV28 and TRBJ1-2; TRBD1 matches 8 bases. Germline V lookup: CDR1 MDHEN, CDR2 SYDVKM. This CDR3 has 13 amino acids. The ends lost 2 bases at V and 5 bases at J; junction bases unmatched: 1. CDR3 bases: TGTGCCAGCAGTTTACAGGGGGCGTATGGCTACACCTTC. This sequence encodes CASSLQGAYGYTF.

The V call is TRBV28, the J call TRBJ1-6; no definite D call. V dropped 6 bases and J dropped 8 bases, with 14 bases sitting between them. This CDR3 region has 14 residues. CDR1 and CDR2 (germline): MDHEN, SYDVKM. The CDR3 DNA reads TGTGCCAGCAGCATACCCGGGGATCATTCACCCCTCCACTTT. Residues: CASSIPGDHSPLHF.

A single count supports this clone. The J gene is TRBJ2-3, the V gene TRBV18; no clear D gene. The CDR3 has 14 residues. The V gene's germline CDR1 is KGHSH and CDR2 LQKENI. Trimming removed 6 bases at V and 2 bases at J, with 12 bases between. The DNA for the CDR3 is TGTGCCAGCTCCCCCGACATCAACACAGATACGCAGTATTTT. This codes for CASSPDINTDTQYF.

The V and J genes are TRBV29-1 and TRBJ2-3; D is unclear. The germline CDR1 and CDR2 sequences are SQVTM and ANQGSEA. V was pared by 5 bases and J by 2 bases, with 14 bases between. The CDR3 length is 14 residues. The CDR3 is CSVLRLGPTDTQYF. The DNA of the CDR3 is TGCAGCGTTCTCCGGTTGGGCCCCACAGATACGCAGTATTTT.

The V call is TRBV4-1, the J call TRBJ1-5; 11 bases align to TRBD1. Germline CDR1 is MGHRA and CDR2 is YSYEKL. Trimming took 0 bases from V and 7 from J; bases not matched to a gene: 2. The CDR3 extends over 15 amino acids. The CDR3 sequence: CASSQDGTGGQPQHF. As DNA, the CDR3 is TGCGCCAGCAGCCAAGATGGGACAGGGGGACAGCCCCAGCATTTT.

The CDR3 DNA reads as TGTGCCAGCAGCCTCGTTTTTGGGGGCTGGAATGAGCAGTTCTTC. This codes for CASSLVFGGWNEQFF. This chain joins TRBV7-3 and TRBJ2-1; D is perhaps TRBD1 (6 bases). V shed 5 bases and J shed 7 bases, with 18 bases lying between them. This CDR3 has 15 amino acids. Germline-derived CDR1 and CDR2 are SGHTA and FQGTGA.